The source of this T cell receptor (beta chain) is a study of shared clonotypes between healthy human individuals. Study observations and caveats: Among donors, the sharing of clonotypes was expected to be influenced by sequencing depth. Generation of non-shared clonotypes was less probable than generation of clonotypes shared by all four donors.

CDR1 and CDR2 (germline): SQVTM, ANQGSEA. V was clipped by 4 bases and J by 1 base, with 13 bases between them. The CDR3 contains 15 residues. Worth noting for this clone: Its specificity is not known.

The protocol was immunoSEQ multiplex PCR, while the TCRdb copy is restricted to in-frame clones and leaves out a portion. The sample contains approximately 97,000 clones, roughly 69% of which appear only once. The sequence derives from a young man in good health. Sequencing used memory CD8+ T cells sorted from blood. Subset here: CD45RO+ cells pooled with CCR7-negative TemRA cells. V usage is TRBV29-1 and J usage is TRBJ2-2; no clear D. The CDR3 sequence is CSVVTWERNTGELFF. CDR3 DNA sequence: TGCAGCGTTGTTACCTGGGAACGGAACACCGGGGAGCTGTTTTTT.